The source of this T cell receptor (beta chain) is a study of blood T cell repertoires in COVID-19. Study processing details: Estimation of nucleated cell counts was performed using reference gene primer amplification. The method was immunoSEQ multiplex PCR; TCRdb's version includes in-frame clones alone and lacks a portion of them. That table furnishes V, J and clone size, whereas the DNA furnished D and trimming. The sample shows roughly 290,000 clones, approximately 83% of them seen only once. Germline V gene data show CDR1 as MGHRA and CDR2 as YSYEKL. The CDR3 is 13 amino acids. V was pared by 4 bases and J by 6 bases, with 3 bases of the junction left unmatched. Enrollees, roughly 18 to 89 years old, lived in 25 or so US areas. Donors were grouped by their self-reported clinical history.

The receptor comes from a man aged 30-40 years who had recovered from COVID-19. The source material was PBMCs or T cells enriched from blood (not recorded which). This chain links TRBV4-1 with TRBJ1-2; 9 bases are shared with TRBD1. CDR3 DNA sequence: TGCGCCAGCAGCCTCTGGACAGGGGATGGCTACACCTTC. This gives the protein CASSLWTGDGYTF.